The TCR beta chain described here comes from a study of cytomegalovirus exposure and HLA in healthy donors. Findings and caveats of the study: Certain indistinguishable V segments, among them TRBV6-2 and TRBV6-3, were excluded.

Researchers ran the PCR with 60 Vbeta and 13 Jbeta primers. Libraries were prepared by immunoSEQ multiplex PCR; TCRdb keeps only in-frame clonotypes and omits some of them. The sample has approximately 140,000 clones, around 80% seen once. There are a few counts of this clone. Its antigen remains unknown. This CDR3 has 16 amino acids. Germline V gives CDR1 SGHNT, CDR2 YYREEE (reference sequence). V was shortened by 1 base and J by 3 bases, with 13 bases between the two germline ends. The chain couples TRBV5-4 to TRBJ2-2, with D possibly matching TRBD2 (5 bases). The material sequenced was PBMCs. The clonotype was recovered from a man in his forties or fifties in good health and CMV-seropositive. The CDR3 coding sequence is TGTGCCAGCAGCTTGTCGTACGGGATAGACACCGGGGAGCTGTTTTTT. Protein product: CASSLSYGIDTGELFF.